The 20 T cell receptor beta chains presented below share a single source sample, sequenced in a study of regulatory T cells in long-lasting Graves disease. Researchers made TCR beta libraries by using iRepertoire HTBI primers and running Arm-PCR on CDR3 regions. TCRdb used MiXCR to reprocess the multiplex PCR reads, holding one entry per CDR3 protein. This table holds more than 350,000 distinct CDR3 sequences, 21% found once. As for time point: persistent/refractory GD, antithyroid drugs over 5 years with positive TRAb. Generation of the TCR library employed RNA extracted from PBMCs. The source material was peripheral blood mononuclear cells (PBMCs), sampled when the disease was refractory, from a patient treated with antithyroid drugs. Receptor source: a female donor with Graves disease.

This chain uses TRBV6-1 with TRBJ2-6, with D uncertain. Deletions cut 6 bases from V and 0 bases from J, with 9 bases between. CDR1 MNHNS and CDR2 SASEGT come from the germline V gene. CDR3 length: 15 residues. This CDR3 is CASRKTNSGANVLTF. The CDR3 nucleotides read TGTGCCAGCAGAAAAACCAACTCTGGGGCCAACGTCCTGACTTTC.

This clonotype was counted at least ten times. The chain carries TRBV29-1 and TRBJ1-1; TRBD1 agrees at 8 bases. The CDR3 is made up of 12 amino acids. CDR1 and CDR2 (germline): SQVTM, ANQGSEA. CDR3 protein: CITDRVDTEAFF. CDR3 nucleotides: TGCATCACGGACAGGGTGGACACTGAAGCTTTCTTT.

The table lists this clonotype with many counts. The rearrangement uses TRBV12-3 or TRBV12-4 and TRBJ2-2; D might be TRBD2 (5 bases). Trimming removed 3 bases from V and 2 bases from J, with 13 bases in between. The CDR3 runs to 16 residues. The CDR3 reads CASSLSISANTGELFF. The CDR3 DNA reads as TGTGCCAGCAGTTTGTCGATTAGCGCCAACACCGGGGAGCTGTTTTTT.

This clonotype was seen only a few times. This chain connects TRBV30 to TRBJ2-4; D may match TRBD1 or TRBD2 (6 bases each). V shed 0 bases and J shed 9 bases, with 12 bases lying between them. Germline V lookup: CDR1 GTSNPN, CDR2 SVGIG (reference sequence). This CDR3 has 13 amino acids. The CDR3 DNA reads TGTGCCTGGAGTGTCGAGGGGGAGGCCATTCAGTACTTC. Translating gives CAWSVEGEAIQYF.

This clonotype was picked up a small number of times. The rearrangement links TRBV19 to TRBJ1-5; possible D gene TRBD1, 6 bases. This CDR3 is 16 amino acids long. V lost 4 bases, J lost 7 bases, and 20 bases lay in between. The V gene's germline CDR1 is LNHDA and CDR2 SQIVND (reference sequence). The CDR3 here is CASSTLRGSQGQPQHF. CDR3 coding DNA: TGTGCCAGTAGTACCTTAAGGGGGAGTCAAGGACAGCCCCAGCATTTT.

This clonotype was seen many times. The DNA for the CDR3 is TGCAGTGCTAGAACCGGGGCCACCCACGAGCAGTACTTC. It yields the protein CSARTGATHEQYF. J is TRBJ2-7 and V is TRBV20-1; D may correspond to TRBD1 or TRBD2 (5 bases each). V lost 2 bases and J lost 5, with 13 bases in between. Looked up from germline, CDR1 is DFQATT and CDR2 is SNEGSKA (reference sequence). This CDR3 comprises 13 residues.

In this sample, this clonotype turned up many times. Here the CDR3 DNA reads TGTGCCAGCAGTTCCCCCGGGACAGGAACAATCTATGGCTACACCTTC. Its translation: CASSSPGTGTIYGYTF. The chain is built from TRBV27 and TRBJ1-2; 8 bases map to TRBD1. Germline CDR1 MNHEY, CDR2 SMNVEV (reference sequence). The CDR3 totals 16 residues. J was trimmed by 4 bases and V by 4 bases; bases with no gene match: 11.

The chain employs TRBV5-6 and TRBJ2-4; D gene ambiguous. CDR3 length: 17 residues. Germline lookup yields CDR1 SGHDT and CDR2 YYEEEE. V lost 4 bases and J lost 0, with 17 bases in between. CDR3 bases: TGTGCCAGCAGCCTAATCGACGGAGAACTAGCCAAAAACATTCAGTACTTC. It is translated as CASSLIDGELAKNIQYF.

A word on this clonotype: A much larger clonotype is one base distant, so this may be a read error. V usage is TRBV29-1 and J usage is TRBJ2-7; weak D call: TRBD2 (6 bases). The germline V and J ends were trimmed by 6 bases and 7 bases, with 19 bases remaining between them. The CDR3 covers 13 residues. Germline CDR1 SQVTM, CDR2 ANQGSEA. The CDR3 sequence is CSVNEEGRQEQYF. The CDR3 nucleotides are TGCAGCGTGAACGAGGAGGGGCGGCAAGAGCAGTACTTC.

This clonotype has ten or more counts. V and J are TRBV28 and TRBJ1-5; D gene ambiguous. The CDR3 extends over 15 amino acids. CDR1 is MDHEN, CDR2 SYDVKM, per germline. The V and J ends lost 3 bases and 0 bases respectively, with 9 bases between them. CDR3 bases: TGTGCCAGCAGTTTGCTCAGTTATAGCAATCAGCCCCAGCATTTT. Translated, it gives CASSLLSYSNQPQHF.

In this sample, this clonotype turned up many times. This chain connects TRBV28 to TRBJ1-5, with D possibly TRBD1 on 5 matching bases. The CDR3 is 15 residues long. Germline V gene data show CDR1 as MDHEN and CDR2 as SYDVKM. Trimming left V 5 bases short and J 2 bases short, with 13 bases between. CDR3 in amino acids: CASSPRGAGNQPQHF. The CDR3 coding sequence is TGTGCCAGCAGTCCTAGGGGCGCCGGCAATCAGCCCCAGCATTTT.

This clonotype was seen a single time. This may stem from a read error, because a much larger clone lies one nucleotide away. This chain joins TRBV7-2 and TRBJ2-7, with 8 bases lining up with TRBD1. V shed 1 base and J 3 bases; nucleotides not matched to a gene: 5. CDR1 and CDR2 from the germline V gene are SGHTA and FQGNSA. There are 15 residues in the CDR3. The CDR3 here is CASSLGTDRDYEQYF. DNA of the CDR3: TGTGCCAGCAGCTTAGGAACGGACAGGGACTACGAGCAGTACTTC.

This clonotype was seen ten or more times. This chain connects TRBV28 to TRBJ2-2; the D gene is possibly TRBD2 (5 bases). The CDR3 runs 16 residues. Trimming shortened V by 1 base and J by 0 bases, and 9 bases separated the two germline ends. The germline gives CDR1 MDHEN, CDR2 SYDVKM. In nucleotides, the CDR3 is TGTGCCAGCAGTTTATTGGTGGGAGCGAACACCGGGGAGCTGTTTTTT. It is translated as CASSLLVGANTGELFF.

The chain carries TRBV5-4 and TRBJ2-5; 8 bases line up with TRBD1. The CDR3 sequence is 13 residues long. Trimming at V came to 6 bases and at J to 5 bases, leaving 6 bases not matched to a gene. Per the germline V gene, CDR1 is SGHNT and CDR2 is YYREEE (reference sequence). CDR3 DNA sequence: TGTGCCAGCAACGGACAGGGCGTCGAGACCCAGTACTTC. Its protein product is CASNGQGVETQYF.

This clonotype was observed a handful of times. The chain joins TRBV5-1 to TRBJ1-4, with 9 bases matching TRBD1. From germline, CDR1 is SGHRS and CDR2 YFSETQ. The CDR3 has 15 amino acids. Unmatched junction bases numbered 4, after V lost 4 bases and J lost 3 bases. In nucleotides, the CDR3 is TGCGCCAGCAGCGGGACAGGGACAGCTAATGAAAAACTGTTTTTT. This encodes CASSGTGTANEKLFF.

This clonotype was recorded a few times. The genes are TRBV3-1 and TRBJ2-7; 14 positions match TRBD2. From germline, CDR1 is LGHDT and CDR2 YNNKEL (reference sequence). The CDR3 covers 15 residues. Losses at the gene ends were 6 bases for V and 3 bases for J; bases not matched to a gene: 4. CDR3 DNA: TGTGCCAGCAGGACGACTAGCGGGAGGGTCTACGAGCAGTACTTC. Its translation: CASRTTSGRVYEQYF.

This clonotype occurred many times. The rearrangement joins TRBV4-1 to TRBJ1-1; no definite D call. Looked up from germline, CDR1 is MGHRA and CDR2 is YSYEKL. The V end was cut by 7 bases, the J end by 0 bases, with 12 bases between. The CDR3 extends over 14 amino acids. The CDR3 reads CASTKDGMNTEAFF. The CDR3 DNA is TGCGCCAGCACCAAGGACGGCATGAACACTGAAGCTTTCTTT.

The V call is TRBV28, the J call TRBJ2-1, with 8 positions matching TRBD1. CDR3 size: 16 residues. Germline CDR1 MDHEN, CDR2 SYDVKM. Trimming at V came to 4 bases and at J to 6 bases, leaving 11 bases not matched to a gene. The CDR3 DNA reads TGTGCCAGCAGTTCATCCGGGACAGGAGCCTTCAATGAGCAGTTCTTC. Translation gives CASSSSGTGAFNEQFF.

In its sample, this clonotype was seen many times. This sequence joins TRBV2 and TRBJ1-1, with TRBD1 as a possible D gene (5 bases). This CDR3 comprises 14 residues. V was cut by 8 bases and J by 2 bases, with 15 bases left in between. Germline values: CDR1 SNHLY, CDR2 FYNNEI. CDR3 sequence reads: CASGTDELNTEAFF. CDR3 sequence (DNA): TGTGCCAGCGGGACGGACGAGCTTAACACTGAAGCTTTCTTT.

This clonotype was found many times. This CDR3 is CASSTRKAPYEQYF. CDR3 nucleotide sequence: TGTGCCAGCAGCACCCGGAAGGCACCCTACGAGCAGTACTTC. The rearrangement links TRBV7-8 to TRBJ2-7, with no clear D. Germline values: CDR1 SGHVS, CDR2 FQNEAQ. The CDR3 is 14 residues long. V was shortened by 5 bases and J by 2 bases, with 13 bases between the two germline ends.